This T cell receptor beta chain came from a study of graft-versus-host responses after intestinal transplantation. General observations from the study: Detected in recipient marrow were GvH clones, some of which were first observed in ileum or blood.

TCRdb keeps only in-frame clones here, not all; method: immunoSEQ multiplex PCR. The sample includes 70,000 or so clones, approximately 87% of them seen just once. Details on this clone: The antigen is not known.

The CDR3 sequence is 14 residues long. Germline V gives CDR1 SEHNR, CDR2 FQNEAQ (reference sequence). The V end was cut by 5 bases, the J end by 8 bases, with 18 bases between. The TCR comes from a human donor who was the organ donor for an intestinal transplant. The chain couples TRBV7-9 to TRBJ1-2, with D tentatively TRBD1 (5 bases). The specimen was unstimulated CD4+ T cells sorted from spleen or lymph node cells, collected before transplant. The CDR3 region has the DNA TGTGCCAGCAGCGAAGATCTTTGGGGGGAAGGCTACACCTTC. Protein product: CASSEDLWGEGYTF.